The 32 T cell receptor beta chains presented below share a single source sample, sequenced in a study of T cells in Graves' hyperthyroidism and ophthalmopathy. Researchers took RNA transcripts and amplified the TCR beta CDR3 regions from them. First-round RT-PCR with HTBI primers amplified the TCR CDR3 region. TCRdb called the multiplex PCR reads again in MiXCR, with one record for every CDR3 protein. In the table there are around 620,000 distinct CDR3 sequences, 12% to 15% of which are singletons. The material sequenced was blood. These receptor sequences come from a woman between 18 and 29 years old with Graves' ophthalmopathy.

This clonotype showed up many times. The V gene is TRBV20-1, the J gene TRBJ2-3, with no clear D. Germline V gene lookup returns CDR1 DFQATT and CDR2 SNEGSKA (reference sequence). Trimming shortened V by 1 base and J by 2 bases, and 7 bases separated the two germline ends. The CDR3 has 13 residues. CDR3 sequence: CSARGTDTDTQYF. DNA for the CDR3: TGCAGTGCTAGAGGGACCGACACAGATACGCAGTATTTT.

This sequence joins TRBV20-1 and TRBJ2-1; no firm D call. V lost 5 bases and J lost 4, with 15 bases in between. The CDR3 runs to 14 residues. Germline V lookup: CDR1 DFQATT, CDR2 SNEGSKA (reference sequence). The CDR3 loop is CSAERRAPYNEQFF. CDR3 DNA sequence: TGCAGTGCTGAGAGAAGGGCACCTTACAATGAGCAGTTCTTC.

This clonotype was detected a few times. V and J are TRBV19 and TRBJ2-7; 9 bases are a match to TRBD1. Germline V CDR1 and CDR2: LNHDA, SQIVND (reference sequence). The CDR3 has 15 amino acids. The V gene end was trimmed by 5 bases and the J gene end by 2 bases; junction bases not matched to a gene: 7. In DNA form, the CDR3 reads TGTGCCAGTAGTCCACGGACAGGGGCAACCTACGAGCAGTACTTC. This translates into CASSPRTGATYEQYF.

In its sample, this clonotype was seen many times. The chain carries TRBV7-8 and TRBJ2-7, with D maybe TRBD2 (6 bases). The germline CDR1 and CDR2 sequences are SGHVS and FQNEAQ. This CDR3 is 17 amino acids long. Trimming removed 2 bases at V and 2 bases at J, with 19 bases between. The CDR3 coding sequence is TGTGCCAGCAGCTTAACATATTTGGTCGGGGGAGCCTACGAGCAGTACTTC. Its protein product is CASSLTYLVGGAYEQYF.

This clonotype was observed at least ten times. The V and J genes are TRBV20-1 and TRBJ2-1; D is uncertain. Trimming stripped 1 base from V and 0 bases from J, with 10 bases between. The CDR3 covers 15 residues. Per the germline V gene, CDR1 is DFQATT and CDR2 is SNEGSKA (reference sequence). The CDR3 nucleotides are TGCAGTGCTAGAGGGGCCTCTAGCTCCTACAATGAGCAGTTCTTC. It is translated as CSARGASSSYNEQFF.

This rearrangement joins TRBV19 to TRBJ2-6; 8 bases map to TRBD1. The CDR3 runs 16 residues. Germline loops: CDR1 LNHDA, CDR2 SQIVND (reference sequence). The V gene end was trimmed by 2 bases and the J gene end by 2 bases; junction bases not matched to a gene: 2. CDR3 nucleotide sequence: TGTGCCAGTAGTATACAGGGGGCGGCTGGGGCCAACGTCCTGACTTTC. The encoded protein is CASSIQGAAGANVLTF.

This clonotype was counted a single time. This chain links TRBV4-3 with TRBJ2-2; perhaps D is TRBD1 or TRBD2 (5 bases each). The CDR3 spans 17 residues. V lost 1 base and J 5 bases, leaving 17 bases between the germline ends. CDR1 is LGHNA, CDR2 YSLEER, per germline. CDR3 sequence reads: CASSQGALGPGTGELFF. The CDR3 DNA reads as TGCGCCAGCAGCCAAGGGGCGCTGGGGCCGGGAACCGGGGAGCTGTTTTTT.

The CDR3 region is CSARDRSGRNGYTF. In DNA, the CDR3 is TGCAGTGCTAGAGATCGGTCAGGGCGGAATGGCTACACCTTC. The genes are TRBV20-1 and TRBJ1-2, with D tentatively TRBD1 (5 bases). The V and J ends lost 0 bases and 6 bases respectively, with 14 bases between them. The germline gives CDR1 DFQATT, CDR2 SNEGSKA (reference sequence). This CDR3 has 14 amino acids.

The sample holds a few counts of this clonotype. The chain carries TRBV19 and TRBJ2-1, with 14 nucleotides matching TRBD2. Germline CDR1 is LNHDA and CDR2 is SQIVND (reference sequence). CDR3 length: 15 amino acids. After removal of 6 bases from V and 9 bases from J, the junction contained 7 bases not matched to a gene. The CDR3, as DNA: TGTGCCAGTAGCCCGGGACTAGCGGGAGTTCGTGAGCAGTTCTTC. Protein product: CASSPGLAGVREQFF.

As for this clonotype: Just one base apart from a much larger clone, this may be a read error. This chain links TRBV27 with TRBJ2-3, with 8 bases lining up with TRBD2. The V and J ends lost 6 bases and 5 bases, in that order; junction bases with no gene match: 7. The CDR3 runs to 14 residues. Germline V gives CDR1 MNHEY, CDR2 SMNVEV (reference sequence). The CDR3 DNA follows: TGTGCCAGCAGGGACGGGAGGGAAATAGATACGCAGTATTTT. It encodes CASRDGREIDTQYF.

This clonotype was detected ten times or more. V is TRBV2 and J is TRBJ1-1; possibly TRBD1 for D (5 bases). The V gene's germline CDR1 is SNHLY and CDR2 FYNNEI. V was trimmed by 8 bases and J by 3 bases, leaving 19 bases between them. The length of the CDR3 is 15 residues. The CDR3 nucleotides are TGTGCCAGCCAATTTGGCGCGGGGACGGACACTGAAGCTTTCTTT. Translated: CASQFGAGTDTEAFF.

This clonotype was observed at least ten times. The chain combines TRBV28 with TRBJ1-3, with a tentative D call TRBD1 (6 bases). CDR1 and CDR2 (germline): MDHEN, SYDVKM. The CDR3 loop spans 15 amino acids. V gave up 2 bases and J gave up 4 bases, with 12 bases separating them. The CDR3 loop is CASSLVRGPGNTIYF. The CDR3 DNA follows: TGTGCCAGCAGTTTAGTGCGGGGGCCCGGAAACACCATATATTTT.

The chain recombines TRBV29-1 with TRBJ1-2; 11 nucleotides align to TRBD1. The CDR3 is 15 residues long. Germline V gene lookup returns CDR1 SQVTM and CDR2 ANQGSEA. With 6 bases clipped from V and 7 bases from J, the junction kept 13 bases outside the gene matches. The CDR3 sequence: CSVAPRWDRGGGYTF. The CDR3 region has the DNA TGCAGCGTCGCTCCCCGGTGGGACAGGGGGGGTGGCTACACCTTC.

The CDR3 here is CASSVEDLGPGTDYTF. As DNA, the CDR3 is TGTGCCAGCAGCGTAGAGGATCTTGGGCCGGGGACGGACTACACCTTC. The chain uses TRBV9 and TRBJ1-2; D possibly corresponds to TRBD1 (5 bases). The CDR3 contains 16 residues. Between the trimmed V and J ends, which lost 0 bases and 10 bases, there was a span of 22 bases. Looked up from germline, CDR1 is SGDLS and CDR2 is YYNGEE.

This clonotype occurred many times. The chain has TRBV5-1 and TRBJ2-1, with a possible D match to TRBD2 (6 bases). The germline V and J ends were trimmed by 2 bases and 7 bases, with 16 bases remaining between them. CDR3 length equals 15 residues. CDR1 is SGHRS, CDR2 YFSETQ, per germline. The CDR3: CASSLSARSGNEQFF. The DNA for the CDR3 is TGCGCCAGCAGCTTAAGCGCGAGGAGCGGGAATGAGCAGTTCTTC.

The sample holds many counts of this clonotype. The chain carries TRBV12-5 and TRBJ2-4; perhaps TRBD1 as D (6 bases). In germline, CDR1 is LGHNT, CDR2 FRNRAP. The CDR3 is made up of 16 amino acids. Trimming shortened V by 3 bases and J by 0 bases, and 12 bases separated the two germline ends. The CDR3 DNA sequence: TGTGCTAGTGGTTTCGACAGGAGCCTAGCCAAAAACATTCAGTACTTC. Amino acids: CASGFDRSLAKNIQYF. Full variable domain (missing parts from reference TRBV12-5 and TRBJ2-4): DARVTQTPRHKVTEMGQEVTMRCQPILGHNTVFWYRQTMMQGLELLAYFRNRAPLDDSGMPKDRFSAEMPDATLATLKIQPSEPRDSAVYFCASGFDRSLAKNIQYFGAGTRLSVL.

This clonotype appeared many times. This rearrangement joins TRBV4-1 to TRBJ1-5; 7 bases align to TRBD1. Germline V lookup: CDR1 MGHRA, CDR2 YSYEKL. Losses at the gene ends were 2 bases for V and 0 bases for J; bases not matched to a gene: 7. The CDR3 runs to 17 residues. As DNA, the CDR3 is TGCGCCAGCAGCCAATTTGGGACAGCCATTAGCAATCAGCCCCAGCATTTT. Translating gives CASSQFGTAISNQPQHF.

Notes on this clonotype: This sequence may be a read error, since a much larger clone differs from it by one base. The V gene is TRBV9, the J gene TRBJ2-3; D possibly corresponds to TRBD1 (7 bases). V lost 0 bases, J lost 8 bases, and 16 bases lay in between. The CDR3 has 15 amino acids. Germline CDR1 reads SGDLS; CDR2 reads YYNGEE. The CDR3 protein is CASSVVGAGGGTQYF. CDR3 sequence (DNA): TGTGCCAGCAGCGTAGTGGGAGCAGGGGGAGGTACGCAGTATTTT.

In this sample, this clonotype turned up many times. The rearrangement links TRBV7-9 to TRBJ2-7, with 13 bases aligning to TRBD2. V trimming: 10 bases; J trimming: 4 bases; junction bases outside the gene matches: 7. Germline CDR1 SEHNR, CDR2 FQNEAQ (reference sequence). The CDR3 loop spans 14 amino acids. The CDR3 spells CAISRTSGSYEQYF. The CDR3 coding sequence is TGTGCCATTTCCCGGACTAGCGGGAGTTACGAGCAGTACTTC.

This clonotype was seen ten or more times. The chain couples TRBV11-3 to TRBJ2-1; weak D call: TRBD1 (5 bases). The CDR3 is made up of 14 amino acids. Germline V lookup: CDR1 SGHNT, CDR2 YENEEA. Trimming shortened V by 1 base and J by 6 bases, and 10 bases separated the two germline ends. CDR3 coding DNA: TGTGCCAGCAGCTTAGGGGGCCTTGGCAATGAGCAGTTCTTC. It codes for CASSLGGLGNEQFF.

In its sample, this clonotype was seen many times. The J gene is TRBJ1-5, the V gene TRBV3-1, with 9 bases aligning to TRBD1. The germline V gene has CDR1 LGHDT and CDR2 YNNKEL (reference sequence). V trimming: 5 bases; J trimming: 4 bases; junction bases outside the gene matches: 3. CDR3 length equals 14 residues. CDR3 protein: CASSIGQGNQPQHF. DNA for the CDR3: TGTGCCAGCAGCATCGGACAGGGGAATCAGCCCCAGCATTTT.

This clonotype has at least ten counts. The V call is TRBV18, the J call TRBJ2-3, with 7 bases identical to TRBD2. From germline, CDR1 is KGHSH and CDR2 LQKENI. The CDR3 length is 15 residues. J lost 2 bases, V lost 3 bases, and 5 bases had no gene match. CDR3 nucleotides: TGTGCCAGCTCACCCGGGACTACGCTCACAGATACGCAGTATTTT. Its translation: CASSPGTTLTDTQYF. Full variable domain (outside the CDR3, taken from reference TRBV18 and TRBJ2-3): NAGVMQNPRHLVRRRGQEARLRCSPMKGHSHVYWYRQLPEEGLKFMVYLQKENIIDESGMPKERFSAEFPKEGPSILRIQQVVRGDSAAYFCASSPGTTLTDTQYFGPGTRLTVL.

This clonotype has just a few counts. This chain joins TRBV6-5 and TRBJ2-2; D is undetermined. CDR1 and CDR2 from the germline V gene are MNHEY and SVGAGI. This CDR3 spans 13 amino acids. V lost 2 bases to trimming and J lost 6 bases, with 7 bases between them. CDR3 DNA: TGTGCCAGCAGTTACGCGGAACCCGGGGAGCTGTTTTTT. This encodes CASSYAEPGELFF.

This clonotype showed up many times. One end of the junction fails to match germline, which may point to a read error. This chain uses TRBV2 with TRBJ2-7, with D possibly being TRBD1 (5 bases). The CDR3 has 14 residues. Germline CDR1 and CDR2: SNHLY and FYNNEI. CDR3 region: CASRNLTVSYEQYF. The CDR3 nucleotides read TGTGCCAGCAGGAACCTGACAGTCTCCTACGAGCAATACTTC.

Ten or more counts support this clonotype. The CDR3 nucleotides are TGTGCCACCAGTGTAGTCCAAACAGGGGATCTGGGGGAGACCCAGTACTTC. Encoded protein: CATSVVQTGDLGETQYF. The chain has TRBV24-1 and TRBJ2-5; 7 bases match TRBD1. Germline V CDR1 and CDR2: KGHDR, SFDVKD. This CDR3 is built from 17 residues. V dropped 5 bases and J dropped 5; count of bases not matched to a gene: 16.

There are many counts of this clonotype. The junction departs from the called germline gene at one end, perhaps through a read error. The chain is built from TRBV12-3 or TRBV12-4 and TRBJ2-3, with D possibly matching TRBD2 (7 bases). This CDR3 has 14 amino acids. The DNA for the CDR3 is TGTGCCAGCAGTTTGGGGGGGCATATTGATACCCAGTATTTT. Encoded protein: CASSLGGHIDTQYF.

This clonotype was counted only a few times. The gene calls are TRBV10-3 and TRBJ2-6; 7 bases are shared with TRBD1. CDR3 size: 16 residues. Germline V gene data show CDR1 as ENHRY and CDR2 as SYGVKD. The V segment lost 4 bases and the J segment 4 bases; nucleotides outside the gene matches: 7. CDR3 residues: CAISASTGLGANVLTF. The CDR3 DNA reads TGTGCCATCAGTGCCTCGACAGGGTTAGGGGCCAACGTCCTGACTTTC.

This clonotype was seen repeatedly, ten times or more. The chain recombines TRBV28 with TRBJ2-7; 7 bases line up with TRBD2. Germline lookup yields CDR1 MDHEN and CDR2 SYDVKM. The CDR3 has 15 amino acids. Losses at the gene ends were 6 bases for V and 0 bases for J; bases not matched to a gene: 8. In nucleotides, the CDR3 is TGTGCCAGCAGGTTTCAAAGCGGGACCTCCTACGAGCAGTACTTC. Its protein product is CASRFQSGTSYEQYF.

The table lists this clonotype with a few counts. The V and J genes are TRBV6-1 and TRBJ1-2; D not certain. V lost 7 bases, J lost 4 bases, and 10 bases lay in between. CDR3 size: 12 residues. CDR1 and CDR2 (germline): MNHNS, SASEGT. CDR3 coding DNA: TGTGCCAGCACTCAGTCCTCCTATGGCTACACCTTC. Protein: CASTQSSYGYTF.

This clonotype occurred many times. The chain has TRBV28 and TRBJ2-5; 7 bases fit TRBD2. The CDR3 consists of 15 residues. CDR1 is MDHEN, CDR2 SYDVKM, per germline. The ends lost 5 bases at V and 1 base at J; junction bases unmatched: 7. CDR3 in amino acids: CASSEWEGSQETQYF. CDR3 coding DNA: TGTGCCAGCAGTGAATGGGAGGGATCCCAAGAGACCCAGTACTTC. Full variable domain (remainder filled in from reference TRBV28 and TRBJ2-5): DVKVTQSSRYLVKRTGEKVFLECVQDMDHENMFWYRQDPGLGLRLIYFSYDVKMKEKGDIPEGYSVSREKKERFSLILESASTNQTSMYLCASSEWEGSQETQYFGPGTRLLVL.

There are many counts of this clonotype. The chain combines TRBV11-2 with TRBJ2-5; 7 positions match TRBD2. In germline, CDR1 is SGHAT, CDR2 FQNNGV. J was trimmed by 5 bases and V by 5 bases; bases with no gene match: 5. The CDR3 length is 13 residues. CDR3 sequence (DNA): TGTGCCAGCAGCCCTTGGGGGGGTGAGACCCAGTACTTC. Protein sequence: CASSPWGGETQYF.

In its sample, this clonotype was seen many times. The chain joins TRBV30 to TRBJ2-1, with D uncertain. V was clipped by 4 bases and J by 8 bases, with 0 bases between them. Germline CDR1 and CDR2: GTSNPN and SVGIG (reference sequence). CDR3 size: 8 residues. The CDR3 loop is CAWNEQFF. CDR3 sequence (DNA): TGTGCCTGGAATGAGCAGTTCTTC. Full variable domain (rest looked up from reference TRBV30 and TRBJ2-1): SQTIHQWPATLVQPVGSPLSLECTVEGTSNPNLYWYRQAAGRGLQLLFYSVGIGQISSEVPQNLSASRPQDRQFILSSKKLLLSDSGFYLCAWNEQFFGPGTRLTVL.